The 13 T cell receptor beta chains reported below all come from one sample, sequenced in a study of T cell repertoires in cytomegalovirus infection (dated by TCRdb to 2018 to 2020). The sequencer listed for this sample is Illumina HiSeq 1500. In TCRdb, the public reads were trimmed at Q25 with fastp and aligned with MiXCR, with productive beta chains retained. Every entry covers one CDR3 protein and lists the most common genes and DNA from its rows. The sample table lists roughly 920,000 distinct CDR3 sequences, roughly 31% of them with a count of one. More than 12% of the sample belongs to the ten largest clones. These TCRs are of unknown antigen specificity. The treatment or condition label, as the study defines it: in vitro stimulation with specific CMV peptide epitopes to enrich CMV-specific T cells. Sequencing was performed on cultured CD8+ T cells from PBMCs, taken from culture after CMV antigen stimulation. These receptors were obtained from a human donor in good health (CMV status not recorded). Some clones in this sample may be carry-over from other donors' samples.

This clonotype was seen just once. The chain carries TRBV25-1 and TRBJ1-4; D is possibly TRBD1 (6 bases). Trimming removed 4 bases from V and 11 bases from J, with 11 bases in between. The CDR3 runs to 12 residues. Germline CDR1 MGHDK, CDR2 SYGVNS. CDR3: CASSVRGQKLFF. CDR3 in DNA: TGTGCCAGCAGTGTACGGGGGCAGAAACTGTTTTTT.

This rearrangement joins TRBV7-6 to TRBJ1-1; D unresolved. V lost 1 base and J lost 1, with 10 bases in between. Germline CDR1 SGHVS, CDR2 FNYEAQ. The CDR3 runs 15 residues. The CDR3 nucleotides are TGTGCCAGCAGCTTAGTTGCGGCGGGGAACACTGAAGCTTTCTTT. This translates into CASSLVAAGNTEAFF.

At least ten counts were recorded for this clonotype. The CDR3 sequence is CASSPGDPRSYGYTF. Here the CDR3 DNA reads TGTGCCAGCTCCCCTGGGGACCCCCGGAGCTATGGCTACACCTTC. The V and J genes are TRBV12-3 or TRBV12-4 and TRBJ1-2, with a weak D call TRBD1 (5 bases). V lost 8 bases and J lost 4, with 20 bases in between. The CDR3 totals 15 residues.

V and J are TRBV12-3 or TRBV12-4 and TRBJ1-2; D remains unclear. The CDR3 extends over 12 amino acids. The germline V and J ends were trimmed by 7 bases and 4 bases, with 10 bases remaining between them. As DNA, the CDR3 is TGTGCCAGCACCGACTCAGGCTATGGCTACACCTTC. Amino acid sequence: CASTDSGYGYTF.

In its sample, this clonotype was seen many times. This sequence joins TRBV7-6 and TRBJ2-2; the match to TRBD1 covers 9 bases. From germline, CDR1 is SGHVS and CDR2 FNYEAQ. The CDR3 totals 17 residues. With V trimmed by 2 bases and J by 1 base, 5 bases remained unmatched. In DNA, the CDR3 is TGTGCCAGCAGCTTACCTACAGGGGGCGAGAACACCGGGGAGCTGTTTTTT. Protein sequence: CASSLPTGGENTGELFF.

The V gene is TRBV27, the J gene TRBJ2-6; possibly TRBD2 for D (6 bases). The CDR3 loop spans 18 amino acids. Germline V lookup: CDR1 MNHEY, CDR2 SMNVEV (reference sequence). Trimming pared 3 bases from V and 0 bases from J, leaving 15 bases between. The CDR3 spells CASSFFGRWGSGANVLTF. The CDR3 DNA reads as TGTGCCAGCAGTTTTTTTGGGAGGTGGGGCTCTGGGGCCAACGTCCTGACTTTC.

The chain carries TRBV7-9 and TRBJ2-7; 8 nucleotides align to TRBD1. V lost 8 bases and J lost 3; bases outside the gene matches: 12. This CDR3 comprises 15 residues. Germline-derived CDR1 and CDR2 are SEHNR and FQNEAQ (reference sequence). CDR3 sequence: CASAGGGVNFYEQYF. The DNA for the CDR3 is TGTGCCAGCGCAGGGGGCGGAGTCAACTTCTACGAGCAGTACTTC.

V and J are TRBV12-3 or TRBV12-4 and TRBJ2-7; 7 bases are shared with TRBD1. The V gene end was trimmed by 5 bases and the J gene end by 6 bases; junction bases not matched to a gene: 10. This CDR3 is built from 14 residues. CDR3: CASSRGQWLSEQYF. In DNA, the CDR3 is TGTGCCAGCAGTAGGGGACAGTGGCTGAGCGAGCAGTACTTC.

The chain uses TRBV6-5 and TRBJ2-7; 11 bases agree with TRBD2. This CDR3 has 15 amino acids. Germline V lookup: CDR1 MNHEY, CDR2 SVGAGI. The ends lost 3 bases at V and 7 bases at J; junction bases unmatched: 8. CDR3 in DNA: TGTGCCAGCAGTTATCTAGCGGGGGGCCTGGGGGAGCAGTACTTC. Translated, it gives CASSYLAGGLGEQYF.

The V gene is TRBV3-1, the J gene TRBJ2-7; TRBD2 agrees at 7 bases. Germline CDR1 is LGHDT and CDR2 is YNNKEL (reference sequence). V lost 4 bases and J lost 10; bases outside the gene matches: 10. The CDR3 totals 13 residues. Written as DNA, the CDR3 is TGTGCCAGCAGCCCCTATAAGGGAGGGCCTCAGTACGTC. Protein sequence: CASSPYKGGPQYV.

This sequence joins TRBV24-1 and TRBJ2-1, with D maybe TRBD1 (5 bases). Germline V gives CDR1 KGHDR, CDR2 SFDVKD. V lost 5 bases and J lost 2, with 9 bases in between. The length of the CDR3 is 14 residues. The CDR3 DNA follows: TGTGCCACCAGTGGCAGGGCCGCCTACAATGAGCAGTTCTTC. Translated, it gives CATSGRAAYNEQFF.

This clonotype has more than one count but fewer than ten. This sequence joins TRBV20-1 and TRBJ2-7; 9 bases are a match to TRBD2. Germline values: CDR1 DFQATT, CDR2 SNEGSKA (reference sequence). This CDR3 contains 14 residues. CDR3 DNA sequence: TGCAGGGCCTCGGGCGGGGGGGCCGGTTACGAGCAGTACTTC. Translated, it gives CRASGGGAGYEQYF.

The chain couples TRBV12-3 or TRBV12-4 to TRBJ2-7; maybe TRBD2 (5 bases). The V end lost 6 bases, the J end lost 3 bases, and 12 bases lay between the germline ends. The CDR3 consists of 13 residues. Written as DNA, the CDR3 is TGTGCCAGCAGGTCCCATAGCGACTACGAGCAGTACTTC. The encoded protein is CASRSHSDYEQYF.